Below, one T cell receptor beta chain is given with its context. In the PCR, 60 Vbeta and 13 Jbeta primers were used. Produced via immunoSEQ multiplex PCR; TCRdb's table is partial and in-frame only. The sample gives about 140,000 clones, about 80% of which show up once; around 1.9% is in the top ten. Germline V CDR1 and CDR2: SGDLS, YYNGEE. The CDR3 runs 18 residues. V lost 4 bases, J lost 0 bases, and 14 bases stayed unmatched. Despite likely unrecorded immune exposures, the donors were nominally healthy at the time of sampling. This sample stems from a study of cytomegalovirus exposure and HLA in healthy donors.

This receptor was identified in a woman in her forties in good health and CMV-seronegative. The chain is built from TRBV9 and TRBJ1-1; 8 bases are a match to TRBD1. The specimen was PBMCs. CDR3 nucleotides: TGTGCCAGCAGCCCACACCAGCCGGGACAGGTCGTGAACACTGAAGCTTTCTTT. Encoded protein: CASSPHQPGQVVNTEAFF.